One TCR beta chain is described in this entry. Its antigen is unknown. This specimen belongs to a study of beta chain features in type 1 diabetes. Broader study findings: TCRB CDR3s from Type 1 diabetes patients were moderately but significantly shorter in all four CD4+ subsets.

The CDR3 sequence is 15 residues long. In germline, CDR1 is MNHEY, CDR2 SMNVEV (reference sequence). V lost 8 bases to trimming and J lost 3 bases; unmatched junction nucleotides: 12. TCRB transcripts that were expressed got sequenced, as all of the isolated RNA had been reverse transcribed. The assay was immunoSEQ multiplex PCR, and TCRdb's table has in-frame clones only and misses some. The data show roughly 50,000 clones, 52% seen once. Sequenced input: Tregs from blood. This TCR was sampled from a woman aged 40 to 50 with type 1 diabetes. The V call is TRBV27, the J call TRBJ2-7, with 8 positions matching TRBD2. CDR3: CASSTAGAALYEQYF. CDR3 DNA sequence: TGTGCCAGCTCTACAGCGGGAGCAGCCCTCTACGAGCAGTACTTC.